This TCR beta chain appears in the sequencing data of a study of PD-1 blockade in classical Hodgkin lymphoma. Study results and caveats: Complete responders possessed baseline diversity comparable to newly diagnosed patients.

This sample's time point: cycle 4 day 1 (C4D1), after 6 weeks of nivolumab. Every one of the patients relapsed after autologous stem cell transplantation (brentuximab vedotin exposure was variable). The CDR3 runs to 15 residues. V lost 1 base and J lost 6, with 16 bases in between. Per the germline V gene, CDR1 is SEHNR and CDR2 is FQNEAQ (reference sequence). This clone was observed a single time. Its specificity is unknown. Assay: immunoSEQ multiplex PCR; the TCRdb copy retains only in-frame clones and omits some. In the table there are under 130,000 clones, approximately 89% of which are singletons.

The V call is TRBV7-9, the J call TRBJ2-7, with D possibly matching TRBD1 (5 bases). The clonotype comes from a human donor with classical Hodgkin lymphoma. This sample comprised peripheral blood mononuclear cells (PBMCs), obtained before the fourth cycle of nivolumab. The CDR3 sequence is CASSLGSQGAREQYF. For the CDR3, the DNA is TGTGCCAGCAGCTTAGGTTCGCAGGGCGCGCGCGAGCAGTACTTC.